These 6 T cell receptor beta chains were all obtained from the same sample, sequenced in a study of identical twins. A single record per CDR3 protein comes from TCRdb applying MiXCR to the 5' RACE reads. The table records 210,000 or so distinct CDR3 sequences, 7.5% of them present only once. The same data also contributed to another study, on yellow fever vaccine responses in identical twins.

The specimen sequenced was memory (CD45RO+) T cells sorted from blood. Receptors were obtained from a woman aged 18-30 years in good health.

This clonotype has a count of ten or more. This rearrangement joins TRBV12-3 or TRBV12-4 to TRBJ2-3, with TRBD2 matching over 9 bases. The ends lost 6 bases at V and 5 bases at J; junction bases unmatched: 12. This CDR3 spans 16 amino acids. The CDR3 sequence: CASSRSGRGGKDTQYF. DNA of the CDR3: TGTGCCAGCAGCCGCTCTGGGCGGGGGGGCAAAGATACGCAGTATTTT.

This clonotype was counted only a few times. The chain uses TRBV7-2 and TRBJ1-3; D gene unclear. Germline loops: CDR1 SGHTA, CDR2 FQGNSA. V was cut by 5 bases and J by 0 bases, with 14 bases left in between. The CDR3 spans 16 residues. The CDR3 spells CASSPRPTVSGNTIYF. CDR3 bases: TGTGCCAGCAGCCCGCGACCGACGGTCTCTGGAAACACCATATATTTT.

This clonotype was detected only a few times. V usage is TRBV29-1 and J usage is TRBJ1-4; a weak D match, TRBD1 (5 bases). CDR1 SQVTM and CDR2 ANQGSEA come from the germline V gene. Deletions cut 5 bases from V and 5 bases from J, with 12 bases between. CDR3 length equals 13 residues. The CDR3 spells CSVSGTPNEKLFF. The CDR3 bases are TGCAGCGTTTCCGGGACTCCCAATGAAAAACTGTTTTTT.

On this clonotype itself: At one end the junction does not follow the germline gene, possibly because of a read error. This rearrangement joins TRBV7-7 to TRBJ2-2; 7 positions match TRBD2. Germline CDR1 reads SSHAT; CDR2 reads FNYEAQ (reference sequence). This CDR3 comprises 16 residues. The CDR3 DNA sequence: TGTGCTAGCAGCTTAGCGCGGGGGATGGCGACCGGGGAGCTGTTTTTT. It encodes CASSLARGMATGELFF.

The rearrangement uses TRBV6-4 and TRBJ1-5; unclear D gene. The V end was cut by 6 bases, the J end by 5 bases, with 11 bases between. The V gene's germline CDR1 is MRHNA and CDR2 SNTAGT. CDR3 size: 13 residues. CDR3 sequence reads: CASRTVGYQPQHF. DNA for the CDR3: TGTGCCAGCAGGACTGTGGGATATCAGCCCCAGCATTTT.

The V call is TRBV5-3, the J call TRBJ2-2, with a tentative D call TRBD1 (5 bases). TRBV5-3 is an ORF, and what it does is uncertain. V was trimmed by 2 bases and J by 7 bases, leaving 15 bases between them. The CDR3 runs 15 residues. CDR3 amino acids: CARSFPPRASGELFF. The CDR3, as DNA: TGTGCCAGAAGCTTCCCCCCCAGGGCCAGCGGGGAGCTGTTTTTT.